This T cell receptor beta chain was sequenced for a study of cytomegalovirus exposure and HLA in healthy donors. Study-level points and caveats: Clonal expansion, a later analysis showed, was greater in HLA-associated TCR beta chains than in equally common others. A link between a missense DCLRE1C variant and TCR beta V- and J-gene trimming emerged from a later analysis. Rarity held for most TCR sequences, but there were some public TCRs that occurred in many donors.

Worth noting for this clone: As yet, its antigen is unknown.

CDR1 is SGHTS and CDR2 is YDEGEE in the germline V gene. V lost 5 bases and J 14 bases, leaving 19 bases between the germline ends. The CDR3 is made up of 13 amino acids. PCR involved 60 Vbeta and 13 Jbeta primers. In the original analysis: The authors later counted 65 million to 90 million unique TCR beta chains, 9.5 million to 11 million of them shared. Sequenced by immunoSEQ multiplex PCR; TCRdb stores in-frame clones only, minus some. The V and J calls and the clone size are those of that table, but D and trimming were determined from the DNA. The table shows under 200,000 clones, with approximately 71% occurring only once.

This sequence joins TRBV5-8 and TRBJ2-2, with a possible D match to TRBD1 (6 bases). The clonotype was recovered from a man aged 45-65 years in good health and CMV-seronegative. Material for sequencing was PBMCs. The DNA for the CDR3 is TGTGCCAGCAGACCCGCGACACAGGGAGAACTGTTTTTT. Protein: CASRPATQGELFF.